This T cell receptor beta chain was recovered during a study of T cells in Graves' hyperthyroidism and ophthalmopathy. Each diagnosis drew on symptoms, thyroxine, TRAb, thyroid ultrasound and orbital computed tomography findings. This clonotype was counted only a few times. Its cognate antigen is unknown. Using RNA transcripts as the source, TCR beta CDR3 regions were amplified. TCR CDR3 underwent first-round RT-PCR with the HTBI primer set. Each CDR3 protein is one row after TCRdb ran MiXCR on the multiplex PCR reads. Of 700,000 or so distinct CDR3 sequences in the sample, about a sixth were seen once. Study-wide findings and caveats: Most clonotypes expanded in thyroid above 0.001 were likewise present in blood. Stable hyperthyroidism and ophthalmopathy were separated using 13 V-J signatures.

This sequence originates from a young man with Graves' hyperthyroidism. The sequenced sample consisted of blood.

Here the CDR3 reads CASTGGTSSYGYTF. Written as DNA, the CDR3 is TGTGCCAGCACCGGCGGGACCTCTTCCTATGGCTACACCTTC. V usage is TRBV7-2 and J usage is TRBJ1-2, with D possibly being TRBD1 (5 bases). The germline V and J ends were trimmed by 7 bases and 4 bases, with 16 bases remaining between them. Germline V gives CDR1 SGHTA, CDR2 FQGNSA. This CDR3 has 14 amino acids.